This TCR beta chain comes out of a study of shared clonotypes between healthy human individuals. Repertoires were generated with immunoSEQ multiplex PCR, while TCRdb's copy carries only in-frame clones and drops some. Among over 2,000,000 clones listed, about 94% were seen once. The CDR3 extends over 14 amino acids. The V gene's germline CDR1 is MNHEY and CDR2 SMNVEV (reference sequence). V was clipped by 6 bases and J by 3 bases, with 12 bases between them. Naive-designated CD8 cells lacked CD45RO, were positively enriched for CCR7, and omitted terminally differentiated effector memory CD45RA+ cells.

Sequencing used naive CD8+ T cells from PBMCs. This clonotype originated in a man between 18 and 29 years old in good health. Some clones in this sample may be carry-over from other donors' samples. The rearrangement links TRBV27 to TRBJ2-1; D could derive from TRBD1 or TRBD2 (5 bases each). CDR3 protein: CASSHGAGYNEQFF. The DNA of the CDR3 is TGTGCCAGCAGCCACGGGGCCGGCTACAATGAGCAGTTCTTC.